One and the same sample provided the 32 T cell receptor beta chains below, sequenced in a study of T cells in Graves' hyperthyroidism and ophthalmopathy. What was amplified from RNA transcripts were TCR beta CDR3 regions. An initial round of RT-PCR targeting the TCR CDR3 relied on the HTBI primer set. One entry per CDR3 protein results from TCRdb running MiXCR on the multiplex PCR reads. The sample has over 400,000 distinct CDR3 sequences; less than 25% are singletons. Sequencing was performed on blood. The receptors originated from a woman aged 70-85 years with Graves' ophthalmopathy.

The chain recombines TRBV12-3 or TRBV12-4 with TRBJ2-3; D is possibly TRBD1 (5 bases). V lost 3 bases to trimming and J lost 8 bases, with 12 bases between them. The CDR3 contains 13 residues. CDR3 region: CASSFFRDSTQYF. CDR3 DNA: TGTGCCAGCAGTTTTTTCCGTGACAGTACGCAGTATTTT.

V usage is TRBV15 and J usage is TRBJ1-2; D is undetermined. Germline V gives CDR1 LNHNV, CDR2 YYDKDF (reference sequence). Trimming removed 0 bases from V and 4 bases from J, with 12 bases in between. The CDR3 totals 15 residues. CDR3 in DNA: TGTGCCACCAGCAGAGATCGGGCCAGGTCCTATGGCTACACCTTC. Protein: CATSRDRARSYGYTF.

V gene TRBV7-9 combines with J gene TRBJ1-1; D is possibly TRBD1 (5 bases). The CDR3 totals 15 residues. V lost 1 base and J 1 base, leaving 10 bases between the germline ends. Germline CDR1 reads SEHNR; CDR2 reads FQNEAQ (reference sequence). The CDR3 reads CASSLGGGTNTEAFF. The CDR3 bases are TGTGCCAGCAGCTTAGGCGGAGGGACGAACACTGAAGCTTTCTTT.

This clonotype was counted only a few times. The chain employs TRBV24-1 and TRBJ2-6; 8 nucleotides align to TRBD2. Trimming took 1 base from V and 0 from J; bases not matched to a gene: 1. Germline V gene lookup returns CDR1 KGHDR and CDR2 SFDVKD. The CDR3 extends over 17 amino acids. CDR3 residues: CATSDFAGGSGANVLTF. CDR3 bases: TGTGCCACCAGTGATTTCGCGGGGGGCTCTGGGGCCAACGTCCTGACTTTC.

This clonotype was seen repeatedly, ten times or more. This chain uses TRBV7-3 with TRBJ2-7; D is possibly TRBD1 (6 bases). The CDR3 consists of 13 residues. V was clipped by 6 bases and J by 0 bases, with 9 bases between them. Germline CDR1 SGHTA, CDR2 FQGTGA. CDR3 nucleotides: TGTGCCAGCAGTAGGACAGACTCCTACGAGCAGTACTTC. Translated, it gives CASSRTDSYEQYF.

The chain recombines TRBV29-1 with TRBJ2-7; TRBD1 aligns across 7 bases. The V gene's germline CDR1 is SQVTM and CDR2 ANQGSEA. Losses at the gene ends were 0 bases for V and 2 bases for J; bases not matched to a gene: 7. The CDR3 length is 15 residues. This CDR3 reads CSVEETGDPPYEQYF. CDR3 in DNA: TGCAGCGTTGAAGAAACAGGGGACCCCCCCTACGAGCAGTACTTC.

The rearrangement uses TRBV3-1 and TRBJ1-3; D perhaps matches TRBD1 (5 bases). The CDR3 length is 17 residues. Germline V gene sequence: CDR1 LGHDT, CDR2 YNNKEL (reference sequence). V gave up 0 bases and J gave up 2 bases, with 14 bases separating them. The CDR3 loop is CASSQERRIGAGNTIYF. The CDR3 DNA is TGTGCCAGCAGCCAAGAACGGCGAATAGGGGCTGGAAACACCATATATTTT.

This clonotype appeared many times. The chain joins TRBV7-3 to TRBJ2-1, with D possibly TRBD2 on 6 matching bases. The CDR3 sequence is 15 residues long. V lost 6 bases and J lost 7, with 19 bases in between. Germline V gene data show CDR1 as SGHTA and CDR2 as FQGTGA. The CDR3 region has the DNA TGTGCCAGCAGTCTGTTGGGAGAGGCGGGAAATGAGCAGTTCTTC. It codes for CASSLLGEAGNEQFF. Looking up the rest from reference TRBV7-3 and TRBJ2-1 gives the full variable domain: GAGVSQTPSNKVTEKGKYVELRCDPISGHTALYWYRQSLGQGPEFLIYFQGTGAADDSGLPNDRFFAVRPEGSVSTLKIQRTERGDSAVYLCASSLLGEAGNEQFFGPGTRLTVL.

This clonotype was observed a handful of times. The V call is TRBV7-9, the J call TRBJ1-4; TRBD1 matches 10 bases. Germline V CDR1 and CDR2: SEHNR, FQNEAQ (reference sequence). J lost 2 bases, V lost 5 bases, and 11 bases had no gene match. CDR3 length: 18 amino acids. CDR3 sequence: CASSTLGQGGGTNEKLFF. CDR3 bases: TGTGCCAGCAGCACCCTCGGACAGGGGGGAGGCACTAATGAAAAACTGTTTTTT.

The chain combines TRBV5-1 with TRBJ2-5; D possibly corresponds to TRBD2 (5 bases). The CDR3 extends over 15 amino acids. With 0 bases removed from V and 2 bases from J, the gap between germline ends came to 11 bases. From germline, CDR1 is SGHRS and CDR2 YFSETQ. The CDR3 DNA is TGCGCCAGCAGCTTGGCCAAGCGGAGTCAAGAGACCCAGTACTTC. Protein product: CASSLAKRSQETQYF.

On this clonotype itself: A read error may account for a junction end that differs from germline. The V call is TRBV9, the J call TRBJ2-3; perhaps D is TRBD1 or TRBD2 (5 bases each). The germline V gene encodes CDR1 SGDLS and CDR2 YYNGEE. The CDR3 covers 16 residues. The CDR3 protein is CASSPLAAVVTGTQYF. CDR3 DNA: TGTGCCAGCAGCCCGCTAGCCGCGGTCGTCACAGGTACGCAGTATTTT.

This clonotype occurred a few times. The chain uses TRBV6-5 and TRBJ1-2; no firm D call. The germline gives CDR1 MNHEY, CDR2 SVGAGI. V gave up 3 bases and J gave up 6 bases, with 11 bases separating them. The CDR3 covers 13 residues. The CDR3 DNA reads as TGTGCCAGCAGTTATATAGGGTTTCATGGCTACACCTTC. Its protein product is CASSYIGFHGYTF.

This clonotype turned up a few times. The chain is built from TRBV24-1 and TRBJ2-3; 7 nucleotides agree with TRBD1. The CDR3 loop spans 15 amino acids. V was clipped by 2 bases and J by 1 base; unmatched bases: 2. CDR1 is KGHDR and CDR2 is SFDVKD in the germline V gene. The CDR3, as DNA: TGTGCCACCAGTGATTACACAGGGGGCACAGATACGCAGTATTTT. Translating gives CATSDYTGGTDTQYF.

This chain uses TRBV12-3 or TRBV12-4 with TRBJ2-3, with D maybe TRBD2 (6 bases). The ends were cut back, 4 bases at V and 2 bases at J, with 13 bases in the middle. The CDR3 has 15 amino acids. Here the CDR3 reads CASSYRAGITDTQYF. CDR3 nucleotides: TGTGCCAGCAGTTACCGAGCGGGTATCACAGATACGCAGTATTTT.

The V gene is TRBV28, the J gene TRBJ2-7; no firm D call. Germline values: CDR1 MDHEN, CDR2 SYDVKM. V was trimmed by 8 bases and J by 3 bases, leaving 11 bases between them. The CDR3 length is 12 residues. The CDR3 is CASAEGNYEQYF. The CDR3 region has the DNA TGTGCCAGCGCGGAAGGGAACTACGAGCAGTACTTC. The full variable domain, rest sourced from reference TRBV28 and TRBJ2-7, is DVKVTQSSRYLVKRTGEKVFLECVQDMDHENMFWYRQDPGLGLRLIYFSYDVKMKEKGDIPEGYSVSREKKERFSLILESASTNQTSMYLCASAEGNYEQYFGPGTRLTVT.

This clonotype was seen a handful of times. The genes are TRBV6-2 or TRBV6-3 and TRBJ2-1; tentatively, D is TRBD1 or TRBD2 (5 bases each). The CDR3 extends over 14 amino acids. Germline CDR1 reads MNHEY; CDR2 reads SVGEGT. V gave up 5 bases and J gave up 6 bases, with 14 bases separating them. CDR3 DNA: TGTGCCAGCAGTCCCCCCCGGGACCCCAATGAGCAGTTCTTC. Translated, it gives CASSPPRDPNEQFF.

The V and J genes are TRBV29-1 and TRBJ2-5; no clear D gene. The CDR3 runs 13 residues. Looked up from germline, CDR1 is SQVTM and CDR2 is ANQGSEA. Trimming shortened V by 1 base and J by 4 bases, and 10 bases separated the two germline ends. The CDR3 reads CSVEGNFRETQYF. The CDR3 DNA sequence: TGCAGCGTTGAAGGGAATTTTAGAGAGACCCAGTACTTC.

This sequence joins TRBV7-2 and TRBJ2-1, with D tentatively TRBD2 (7 bases). The germline V gene has CDR1 SGHTA and CDR2 FQGNSA. There are 14 residues in the CDR3. Trimming shortened V by 5 bases and J by 9 bases, and 17 bases separated the two germline ends. CDR3 nucleotides: TGTGCCAGCAGCGAGGGGGGGAGCCAGACTGAGCAGTTCTTC. This translates into CASSEGGSQTEQFF.

The sample holds a few counts of this clonotype. This sequence joins TRBV5-1 and TRBJ1-4; the match to TRBD1 covers 10 bases. The J segment lost 5 bases and the V segment lost 7 bases, leaving 5 bases of the junction unmatched. Per germline, CDR1 SGHRS and CDR2 YFSETQ. CDR3 length equals 14 residues. The DNA of the CDR3 is TGCGCCAGCGGACCGGGACAGGGGAATGAAAAACTGTTTTTT. This codes for CASGPGQGNEKLFF.

Only one count was recorded for this clonotype. A much larger clone sits a single nucleotide away, making a read error possible. V is TRBV3-1 and J is TRBJ2-1, with D maybe TRBD1 (5 bases). The CDR3 sequence is 13 residues long. Germline CDR1 and CDR2: LGHDT and YNNKEL (reference sequence). The CDR3 DNA is TGTACCGCTGGGGCAAGAGACTACAATGAGCAGTTCTTC. As protein: CTAGARDYNEQFF.

The sample holds a few counts of this clonotype. This chain connects TRBV6-2 or TRBV6-3 to TRBJ2-1, with 7 bases lining up with TRBD2. Germline-derived CDR1 and CDR2 are MNHEY and SVGEGT. The CDR3 covers 16 residues. The trim removed 6 bases at V and 6 bases at J, leaving 14 bases unmatched. Written as DNA, the CDR3 is TGTGCCAGCAGCACACTACGCGGGAGAGGGGTCAATGAGCAGTTCTTC. Translation gives CASSTLRGRGVNEQFF.

This sequence joins TRBV5-6 and TRBJ2-1; D gene unclear. Germline V CDR1 and CDR2: SGHDT, YYEEEE. This CDR3 is 16 amino acids long. V lost 0 bases to trimming and J lost 6 bases, with 16 bases between them. Written as DNA, the CDR3 is TGTGCCAGCAGCTTGGCCGCGGCCAAGCTAACCAATGAGCAGTTCTTC. It yields the protein CASSLAAAKLTNEQFF.

This clonotype was seen many times. The V and J genes are TRBV6-1 and TRBJ1-2, with D unclear. The CDR3 is 13 residues long. The germline V gene encodes CDR1 MNHNS and CDR2 SASEGT. The V end was cut by 3 bases, the J end by 2 bases, with 7 bases between. The chain's CDR3 is CASSDSGNYGYTF. CDR3 coding DNA: TGTGCCAGCAGTGACTCTGGAAACTATGGCTACACCTTC.

This clonotype was counted at least ten times. The J gene is TRBJ2-1, the V gene TRBV6-1; maybe TRBD2 (5 bases). This CDR3 has 15 residues. Germline V gene sequence: CDR1 MNHNS, CDR2 SASEGT. V lost 4 bases, J lost 5 bases, and 15 bases lay in between. CDR3 sequence: CASSVAGYTDNEQFF. CDR3 DNA sequence: TGTGCCAGCAGTGTGGCGGGTTATACTGACAATGAGCAGTTCTTC.

The J gene is TRBJ2-1, the V gene TRBV10-3; TRBD1 aligns across 9 bases. The length of the CDR3 is 13 residues. Germline V gene lookup returns CDR1 ENHRY and CDR2 SYGVKD. The V segment lost 6 bases and the J segment 5 bases; nucleotides outside the gene matches: 2. The CDR3 protein is CAIRGTGNNEQFF. CDR3 coding DNA: TGTGCCATCAGGGGGACAGGGAACAATGAGCAGTTCTTC.

V is TRBV6-2 or TRBV6-3 and J is TRBJ1-5, with D unresolved. The germline V gene encodes CDR1 MNHEY and CDR2 SVGEGT. There are 13 residues in the CDR3. V lost 6 bases and J 5 bases, leaving 11 bases between the germline ends. As DNA, the CDR3 is TGTGCCAGCAGGGAATACAGAGATCAGCCCCAGCATTTT. This codes for CASREYRDQPQHF.

This clonotype occurred a few times. V gene TRBV7-9 combines with J gene TRBJ2-1; 7 nucleotides align to TRBD2. CDR3 size: 13 residues. The V gene end was trimmed by 5 bases and the J gene end by 9 bases; junction bases not matched to a gene: 7. The V gene's germline CDR1 is SEHNR and CDR2 FQNEAQ (reference sequence). DNA of the CDR3: TGTGCCAGCAGCCCCCCCTGGGGGGGTGAGCAGTTCTTC. Translated, it gives CASSPPWGGEQFF. The full variable domain, with the rest looked up from reference TRBV7-9 and TRBJ2-1, is DTGVSQNPRHKITKRGQNVTFRCDPISEHNRLYWYRQTLGQGPEFLTYFQNEAQLEKSRLLSDRFSAERPKGSFSTLEIQRTEQGDSAMYLCASSPPWGGEQFFGPGTRLTVL.

This chain uses TRBV7-2 with TRBJ2-7; D may be TRBD2 (6 bases). The CDR3 has 16 residues. V lost 5 bases to trimming and J lost 4 bases, with 21 bases between them. CDR1 SGHTA and CDR2 FQGNSA come from the germline V gene. CDR3 in DNA: TGTGCCAGCAGCCCCTTTGGTTCTCACGGAGGGTACGAGCAGTACTTC. As protein: CASSPFGSHGGYEQYF.

This chain links TRBV5-1 with TRBJ2-3; D possibly uses TRBD1 or TRBD2 (5 bases each). The germline gives CDR1 SGHRS, CDR2 YFSETQ. V lost 3 bases to trimming and J lost 0 bases, with 14 bases between them. The CDR3 is 16 residues long. The CDR3 protein is CASSSAPGRSTDTQYF. The CDR3 DNA is TGCGCCAGCAGCTCCGCTCCGGGACGAAGCACAGATACGCAGTATTTT.

The chain is built from TRBV20-1 and TRBJ2-3, with a tentative D call TRBD2 (6 bases). This CDR3 spans 15 amino acids. Germline V gene sequence: CDR1 DFQATT, CDR2 SNEGSKA (reference sequence). V shed 6 bases and J shed 1 base, with 17 bases lying between them. This CDR3 reads CSALVRGLRTDTQYF. CDR3 nucleotide sequence: TGCAGTGCCCTTGTCCGGGGACTGCGCACAGATACGCAGTATTTT.

This clonotype occurred many times. This chain connects TRBV12-3 or TRBV12-4 to TRBJ2-7; 10 nucleotides match TRBD2. CDR3 length: 17 amino acids. V shed 7 bases, J shed 0 bases, and the junction held 12 bases outside the gene matches. CDR3 in amino acids: CASNTGTSALSSYEQYF. CDR3 coding DNA: TGTGCCAGCAATACCGGGACTAGCGCCCTCAGCTCCTACGAGCAGTACTTC.

The chain employs TRBV7-3 and TRBJ1-2; no clear D. Germline values: CDR1 SGHTA, CDR2 FQGTGA. CDR3 size: 14 residues. The V end was cut by 1 base, the J end by 4 bases, with 10 bases between. Written as DNA, the CDR3 is TGTGCCAGCAGCTTAAACGGGCTTGGCTATGGCTACACCTTC. Its protein is CASSLNGLGYGYTF.